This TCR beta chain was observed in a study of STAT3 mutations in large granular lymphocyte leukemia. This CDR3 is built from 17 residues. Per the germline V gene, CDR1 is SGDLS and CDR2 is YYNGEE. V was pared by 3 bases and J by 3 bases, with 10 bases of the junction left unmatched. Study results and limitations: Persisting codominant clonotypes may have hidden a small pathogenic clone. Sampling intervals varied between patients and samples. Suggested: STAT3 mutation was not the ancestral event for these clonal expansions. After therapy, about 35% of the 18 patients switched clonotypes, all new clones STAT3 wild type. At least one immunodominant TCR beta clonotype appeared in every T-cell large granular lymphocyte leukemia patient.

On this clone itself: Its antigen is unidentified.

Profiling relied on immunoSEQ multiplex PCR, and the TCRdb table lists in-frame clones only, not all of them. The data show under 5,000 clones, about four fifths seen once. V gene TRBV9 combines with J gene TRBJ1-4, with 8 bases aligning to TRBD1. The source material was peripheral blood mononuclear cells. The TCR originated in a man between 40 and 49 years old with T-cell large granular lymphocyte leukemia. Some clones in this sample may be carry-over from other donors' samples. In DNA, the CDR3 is TGTGCCAGCAGCGAGAGAGGTACAGGGGGGGCTAATGAAAAACTGTTTTTT. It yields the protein CASSERGTGGANEKLFF.